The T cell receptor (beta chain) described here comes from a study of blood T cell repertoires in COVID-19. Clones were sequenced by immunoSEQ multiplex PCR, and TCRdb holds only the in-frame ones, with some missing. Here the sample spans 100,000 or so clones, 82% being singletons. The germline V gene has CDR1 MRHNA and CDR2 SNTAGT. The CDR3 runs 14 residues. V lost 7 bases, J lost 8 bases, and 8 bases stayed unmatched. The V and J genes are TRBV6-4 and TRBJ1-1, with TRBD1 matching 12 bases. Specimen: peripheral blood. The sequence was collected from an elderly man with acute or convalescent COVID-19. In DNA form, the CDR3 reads TGTGCCAGCACCTCGGGACAGGGGGCACCAGAAGCTTTCTTT. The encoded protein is CASTSGQGAPEAFF.